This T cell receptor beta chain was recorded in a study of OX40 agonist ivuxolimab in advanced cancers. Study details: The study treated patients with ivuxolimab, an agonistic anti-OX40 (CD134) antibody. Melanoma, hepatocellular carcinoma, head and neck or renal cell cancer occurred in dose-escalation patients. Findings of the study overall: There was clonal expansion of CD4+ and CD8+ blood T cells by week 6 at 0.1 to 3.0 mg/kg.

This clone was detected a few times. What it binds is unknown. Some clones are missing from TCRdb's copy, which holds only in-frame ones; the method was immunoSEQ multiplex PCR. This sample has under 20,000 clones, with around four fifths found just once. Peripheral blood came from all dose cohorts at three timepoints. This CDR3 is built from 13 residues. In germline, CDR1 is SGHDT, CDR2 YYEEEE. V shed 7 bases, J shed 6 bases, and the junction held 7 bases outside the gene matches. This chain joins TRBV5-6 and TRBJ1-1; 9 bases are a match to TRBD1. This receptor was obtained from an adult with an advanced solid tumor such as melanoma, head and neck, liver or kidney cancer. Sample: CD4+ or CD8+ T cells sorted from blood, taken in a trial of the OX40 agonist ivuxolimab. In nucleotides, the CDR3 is TGTGCCAGCGGTACAGGGGGCCCGGCTGAAGCTTTCTTT. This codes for CASGTGGPAEAFF.